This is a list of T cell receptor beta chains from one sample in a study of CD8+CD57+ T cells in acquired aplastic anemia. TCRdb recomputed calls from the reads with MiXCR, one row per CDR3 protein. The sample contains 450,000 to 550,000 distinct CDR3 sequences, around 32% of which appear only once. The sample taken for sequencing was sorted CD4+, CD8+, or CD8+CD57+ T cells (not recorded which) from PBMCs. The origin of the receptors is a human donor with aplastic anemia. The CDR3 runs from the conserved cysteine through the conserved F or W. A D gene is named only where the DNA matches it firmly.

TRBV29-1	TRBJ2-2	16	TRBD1	CSVLPTRGSNTGELFF
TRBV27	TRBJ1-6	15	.	CASSFEGVGYSPLHF
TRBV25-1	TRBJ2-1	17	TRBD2	CASSGSSAGGSYNEQFF
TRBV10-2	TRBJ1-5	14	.	CASSESGGNQPQHF
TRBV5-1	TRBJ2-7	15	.	CASSLTRLRSYEQYF
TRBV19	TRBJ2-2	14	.	CASSITFGAGELFF
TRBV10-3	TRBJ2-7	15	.	CASSEGAPRYYEQYF
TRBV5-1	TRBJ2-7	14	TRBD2	CASSQRLAGSVQYF
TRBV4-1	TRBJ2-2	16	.	CASSQGGAGNTGELFF
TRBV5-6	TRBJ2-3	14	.	CASSLAAETDTQYF
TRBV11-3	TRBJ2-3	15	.	CASSLGGSSTDTQYF
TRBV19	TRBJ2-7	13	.	CASSIWGLDEQYF
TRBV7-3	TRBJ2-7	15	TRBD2	CASSPGTSESYEQYF
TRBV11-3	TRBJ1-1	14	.	CASSLGGIYTEAFF
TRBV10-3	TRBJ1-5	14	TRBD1	CAIRDRGDNQPQHF
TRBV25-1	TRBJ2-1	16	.	CASSDHSGSSYNEQFF
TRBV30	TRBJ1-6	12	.	CAWADGNSPLHF
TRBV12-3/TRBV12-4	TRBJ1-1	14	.	CASSLGSMNTEAFF
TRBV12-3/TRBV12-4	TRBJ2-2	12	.	CASKSPPGELFF
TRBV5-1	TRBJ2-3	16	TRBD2	CASSRALAGAADTQYF
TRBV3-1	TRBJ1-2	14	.	CASSQGRQDYGYTF
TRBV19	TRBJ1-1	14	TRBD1	CASSIGNRGTEAFF
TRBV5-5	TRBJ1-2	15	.	CASSTSGDPNYGYTF
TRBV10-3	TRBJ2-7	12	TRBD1	CASRRTGGEQHF
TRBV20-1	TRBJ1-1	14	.	CSARDPGGYTEAFF
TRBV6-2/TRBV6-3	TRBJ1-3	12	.	CASSYLGNTIYF
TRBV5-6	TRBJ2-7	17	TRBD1	CASSPRTGPTYFHEQYF
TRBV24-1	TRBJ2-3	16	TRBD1	CATSDLQRTGSDTQYF
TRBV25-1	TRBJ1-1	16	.	CASSPRGTALNTEAFF
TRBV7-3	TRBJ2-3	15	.	CASSFDRGNTDTQYF
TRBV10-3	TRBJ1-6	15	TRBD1	CAISEGRGRNSPLHF
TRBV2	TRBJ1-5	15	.	CASSDILGSNQPQHF
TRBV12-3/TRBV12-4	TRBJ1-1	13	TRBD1	CASSQGGRPEAFF
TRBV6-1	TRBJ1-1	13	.	CASSRTALTEAFF
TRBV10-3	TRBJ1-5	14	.	CASSYGVNNQPQHF
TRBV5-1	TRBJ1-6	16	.	CASSLGGRENNSPLHF
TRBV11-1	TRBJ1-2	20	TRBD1	CVSSLAKLAYDRGRNYGYTF
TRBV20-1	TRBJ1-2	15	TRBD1	CSARILQGDSPGYTF
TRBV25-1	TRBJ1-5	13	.	CAWGSGGNQPQHF
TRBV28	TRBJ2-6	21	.	CASSFRRPGAGSNSGANVLTF
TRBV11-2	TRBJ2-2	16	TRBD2	CASSYLPGLASGELFF